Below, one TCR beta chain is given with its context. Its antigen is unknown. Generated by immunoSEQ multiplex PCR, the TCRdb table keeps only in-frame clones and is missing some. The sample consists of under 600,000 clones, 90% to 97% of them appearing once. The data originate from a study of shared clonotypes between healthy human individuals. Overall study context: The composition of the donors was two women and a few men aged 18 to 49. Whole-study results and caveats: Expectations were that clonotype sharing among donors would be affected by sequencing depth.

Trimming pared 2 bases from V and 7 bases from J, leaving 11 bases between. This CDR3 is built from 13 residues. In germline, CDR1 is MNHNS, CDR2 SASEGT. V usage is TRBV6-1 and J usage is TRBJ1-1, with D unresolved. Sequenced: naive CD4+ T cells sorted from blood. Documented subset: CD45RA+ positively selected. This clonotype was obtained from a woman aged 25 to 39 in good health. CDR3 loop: CASSESLRLEAFF. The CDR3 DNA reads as TGTGCCAGCAGTGAATCCCTGAGGCTTGAAGCTTTCTTT.